The rows below give T cell receptor beta chains drawn from one sample of a study of T-cell reconstitution after alpha-beta-depleted transplantation in children. TCRdb called the PCR reads again in MiXCR, with one record for every CDR3 protein. Found here are approximately 400,000 distinct CDR3 sequences, around 9.9% of them singletons; the top ten hold roughly 5%. The source material was PBMCs from the stem cell graft donor, sampled from the stem cell graft. The receptor set was obtained from a human donor who donated a stem cell graft to a child with acute myeloid leukemia. CDR3s include the opening cysteine and the closing phenylalanine or tryptophan. A D gene is named only where the DNA matches it firmly. Clone size appears in some rows only: once, few, many, or a class for an expanded clone.

CDR3	DNA	J	V	D	size
CASSLKLAGGGVGIQYF	TGTGCCAGCAGTTTGAAACTAGCGGGAGGTGGTGTGGGCATTCAGTACTTC	TRBJ2-4	TRBV6-5	TRBD2	NA
CASRPSGDNEQFF	TGTGCCAGCAGACCGAGCGGGGACAATGAGCAGTTCTTC	TRBJ2-1	TRBV12-3/TRBV12-4	TRBD2	few
CSANSGSVEQYF	TGCAGTGCTAATAGCGGGAGCGTCGAGCAGTACTTC	TRBJ2-7	TRBV20-1	TRBD2	NA
CASSLASGTANYGYTF	TGCGCCAGCAGCTTGGCTTCCGGGACGGCTAACTATGGCTACACCTTC	TRBJ1-2	TRBV5-1	NA	NA
CASSEYVGNTGELFF	TGTGCCAGCAGTGAATATGTAGGAAACACCGGGGAGCTGTTTTTT	TRBJ2-2	TRBV25-1	NA	NA
CSAAGEFQETQYF	TGCAGTGCCGCAGGGGAATTCCAAGAGACCCAGTACTTC	TRBJ2-5	TRBV20-1	NA	few
CASTPGGGPQADTQYF	TGTGCCAGCACCCCAGGGGGGGGGCCTCAAGCAGATACGCAGTATTTT	TRBJ2-3	TRBV7-8	NA	few
CASSSGTSGRPPDF	TGTGCCAGCAGTTCCGGGACTAGCGGGAGGCCCCCCGACTTC	TRBJ2-7	TRBV6-2/TRBV6-3	TRBD2	many
CAIRNRANDYGYTF	TGTGCCATCAGGAACAGGGCCAATGACTATGGCTACACCTTC	TRBJ1-2	TRBV10-3	NA	few
CASSQDASGRVSYNEQFF	TGTGCCAGCAGCCAAGATGCTAGCGGGAGGGTCTCCTACAATGAGCAGTTCTTC	TRBJ2-1	TRBV14	TRBD2	few
CASSVVANYGYTF	TGTGCCAGCAGTGTTGTGGCTAACTATGGCTACACCTTC	TRBJ1-2	TRBV25-1	NA	few
CASSIGHIITDTQYF	TGTGCCAGCAGCATAGGACACATAATCACAGATACGCAGTATTTT	TRBJ2-3	TRBV5-6	NA	many
CSARDEASWTQYF	TGCAGTGCTAGAGATGAGGCTTCCTGGACCCAGTACTTC	TRBJ2-5	TRBV20-1	NA	many
CASSLLGTSGSSPQETQYF	TGCGCCAGCAGCTTGCTTGGGACTAGCGGGAGTTCCCCACAAGAGACCCAGTACTTC	TRBJ2-5	TRBV5-1	TRBD2	NA
CASRGLAGGGQFF	TGTGCCAGCAGGGGACTAGCGGGAGGGGGACAGTTCTTC	TRBJ2-1	TRBV11-2	TRBD2	few
CASSFQGIDTQYF	TGTGCCAGCAGCTTTCAGGGGATAGATACGCAGTATTTT	TRBJ2-3	TRBV7-3	NA	few
CSARKTSVYEQYF	TGCAGTGCTAGGAAGACTAGCGTCTACGAGCAGTACTTC	TRBJ2-7	TRBV20-1	TRBD2	few
CASRGTRSEKLFF	TGTGCCAGCAGGGGGACAAGAAGCGAAAAACTGTTTTTT	TRBJ1-4	TRBV12-3/TRBV12-4	NA	few
CSADGGLAGADTQYF	TGCAGTGCTGATGGTGGCCTAGCGGGGGCAGATACGCAGTATTTT	TRBJ2-3	TRBV20-1	TRBD2	few
CASSQSGSAGSQRETQYF	TGTGCCAGCAGCCAAAGTGGTTCGGCGGGGTCACAGCGCGAGACCCAGTACTTC	TRBJ2-5	TRBV7-3	NA	many
CASSYLKGWEETQYF	TGTGCCAGCAGTTATTTGAAGGGGTGGGAAGAGACCCAGTACTTC	TRBJ2-5	TRBV12-3/TRBV12-4	NA	NA
CASSSTGNADYGYTF	TGTGCCAGCAGCTCGACAGGGAACGCCGACTATGGCTACACCTTC	TRBJ1-2	TRBV7-6	TRBD1	many
CASSFGSYEQYF	TGTGCCAGCAGCTTCGGCAGCTACGAGCAGTACTTC	TRBJ2-7	TRBV11-2	NA	many
CSATSGGGTDTQYF	TGCAGCGCCACTAGCGGGGGGGGCACAGATACGCAGTATTTT	TRBJ2-3	TRBV29-1	TRBD2	NA
CATSDFSSSYNEQFF	TGTGCCACCAGTGATTTCTCCTCTTCCTACAATGAGCAGTTCTTC	TRBJ2-1	TRBV24-1	NA	NA
CASSLRGGNIPQEQFF	TGTGCCAGCAGCCTCCGGGGCGGCAATATTCCCCAGGAGCAGTTCTTC	TRBJ2-1	TRBV7-3	NA	few
CSARRSSGIGTDTQYF	TGCAGTGCGAGACGGTCTAGCGGGATAGGCACAGATACGCAGTATTTT	TRBJ2-3	TRBV20-1	TRBD2	NA
CASSLEGLSTEAFF	TGTGCCAGCAGCTTGGAAGGGTTAAGCACTGAAGCTTTCTTT	TRBJ1-1	TRBV5-4	NA	NA
CASSLEGLADSYEQYF	TGCGCCAGCAGCTTGGAGGGACTAGCGGATTCCTACGAGCAGTACTTC	TRBJ2-7	TRBV5-1	TRBD2	few
CASLHDRGDEAFF	TGCGCCAGCCTCCACGACAGGGGGGACGAAGCTTTCTTT	TRBJ1-1	TRBV5-1	TRBD1	few
CASRPGSLAGQETQYF	TGTGCCAGCAGACCCGGGTCGCTAGCGGGCCAAGAGACCCAGTACTTC	TRBJ2-5	TRBV12-3/TRBV12-4	TRBD2	many
CATSRDAGSTDTQYF	TGTGCCACCAGCAGAGATGCGGGTAGCACAGATACGCAGTATTTT	TRBJ2-3	TRBV15	NA	NA
CASSLAVGAEQYF	TGCGCCAGCAGCTTGGCCGTGGGAGCCGAGCAGTACTTC	TRBJ2-7	TRBV5-1	NA	few
CASSLAVGDQPQHF	TGTGCCAGCAGTTTAGCGGTAGGGGATCAGCCCCAGCATTTT	TRBJ1-5	TRBV12-3/TRBV12-4	NA	NA
CSAWTSGKTHNEQFF	TGCAGTGCGTGGACTAGCGGGAAGACCCACAATGAGCAGTTCTTC	TRBJ2-1	TRBV20-1	TRBD2	few
CASSETRGETQYF	TGCGCCAGCAGTGAGACTAGGGGGGAGACCCAGTACTTC	TRBJ2-5	TRBV10-2	NA	NA
CSVAPGTGAYEQYF	TGCAGCGTTGCCCCCGGGACGGGGGCCTACGAGCAGTACTTC	TRBJ2-7	TRBV29-1	NA	NA
CASSFGGGNNQPQHF	TGTGCCAGCAGTTTTGGGGGGGGAAACAATCAGCCCCAGCATTTT	TRBJ1-5	TRBV12-3/TRBV12-4	NA	NA
CGGRKQETQYF	TGCGGGGGACGGAAACAAGAGACCCAGTACTTC	TRBJ2-5	TRBV29-1	NA	NA
CSASRVGPYNEQFF	TGCAGTGCTAGTAGAGTAGGGCCATACAATGAGCAGTTCTTC	TRBJ2-1	TRBV20-1	NA	NA
CSARVLEPAGRYSNQPQHF	TGCAGTGCTAGAGTTTTGGAACCGGCGGGAAGGTATAGCAATCAGCCCCAGCATTTT	TRBJ1-5	TRBV20-1	NA	many
CSARTPSDTQYF	TGCAGTGCTAGAACTCCATCAGATACGCAGTATTTT	TRBJ2-3	TRBV20-1	NA	NA
CASSLPTPNEQFF	TGTGCCAGCAGCCTACCGACTCCTAATGAGCAGTTCTTC	TRBJ2-1	TRBV5-5	NA	NA
CASSPEGPEAFF	TGTGCCAGCTCACCGGAGGGGCCTGAAGCTTTCTTT	TRBJ1-1	TRBV18	NA	few
CASSLGGQSANTIYF	TGTGCCAGCAGCTTGGGGGGACAGTCAGCGAACACCATATATTTT	TRBJ1-3	TRBV5-4	TRBD1	few
CASSDWDTSYNSPLHF	TGTGCCAGCAGTGATTGGGACACCTCCTATAATTCACCCCTCCACTTT	TRBJ1-6	TRBV6-1	NA	NA
CASAGHTEAFF	TGCGCCAGTGCAGGGCACACTGAAGCTTTCTTT	TRBJ1-1	TRBV5-1	NA	few
CSVDEAMNTEAFF	TGCAGCGTGGATGAAGCCATGAACACTGAAGCTTTCTTT	TRBJ1-1	TRBV29-1	NA	NA